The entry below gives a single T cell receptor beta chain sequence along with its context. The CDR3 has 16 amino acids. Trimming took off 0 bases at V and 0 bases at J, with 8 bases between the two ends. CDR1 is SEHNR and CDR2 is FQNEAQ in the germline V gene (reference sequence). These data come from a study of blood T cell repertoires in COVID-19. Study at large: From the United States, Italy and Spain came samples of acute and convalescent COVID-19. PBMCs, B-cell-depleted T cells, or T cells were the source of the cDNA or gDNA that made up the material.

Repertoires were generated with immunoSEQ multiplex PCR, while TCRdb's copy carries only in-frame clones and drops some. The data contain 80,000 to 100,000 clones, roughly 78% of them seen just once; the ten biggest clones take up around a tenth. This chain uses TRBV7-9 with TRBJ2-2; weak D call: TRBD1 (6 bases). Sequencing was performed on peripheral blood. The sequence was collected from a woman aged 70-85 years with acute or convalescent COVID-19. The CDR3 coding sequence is TGTGCCAGCAGCTTAGCCGGGACAACGAACACCGGGGAGCTGTTTTTT. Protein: CASSLAGTTNTGELFF.